The clone carrying this TCR beta chain has just one count. What it binds is not known. The entry originates in a study of CD8 T cell repertoires and HIV-1 epitope variants. Study at large: Separate wells received one of Twenty-five Gag or Nef variant peptides. The baseline condition was 1M T cells left uncultured. Autologous T cell-negative cells served as antigen-presenting cells in equal numbers.

TCRdb keeps only in-frame clones here, not all; method: immunoSEQ multiplex PCR. The sample includes 5,000 or so clones, around 60% of them seen just once. Germline CDR1 reads KGHSH; CDR2 reads LQKENI. The CDR3 sequence is 13 residues long. The V end was cut by 3 bases, the J end by 6 bases, with 10 bases between. The TCR sequence derives from a male donor with HIV. Material: cultured CD8+ T cells derived from PBMCs. This chain links TRBV18 with TRBJ2-3, with D perhaps matching TRBD2 (6 bases). The CDR3, as DNA: TGTGCCAGCTCACCCCCGGGAGTTGATACGCAGTATTTT. The encoded protein is CASSPPGVDTQYF. Full variable domain (rest looked up from reference TRBV18 and TRBJ2-3): NAGVMQNPRHLVRRRGQEARLRCSPMKGHSHVYWYRQLPEEGLKFMVYLQKENIIDESGMPKERFSAEFPKEGPSILRIQQVVRGDSAAYFCASSPPGVDTQYFGPGTRLTVL.